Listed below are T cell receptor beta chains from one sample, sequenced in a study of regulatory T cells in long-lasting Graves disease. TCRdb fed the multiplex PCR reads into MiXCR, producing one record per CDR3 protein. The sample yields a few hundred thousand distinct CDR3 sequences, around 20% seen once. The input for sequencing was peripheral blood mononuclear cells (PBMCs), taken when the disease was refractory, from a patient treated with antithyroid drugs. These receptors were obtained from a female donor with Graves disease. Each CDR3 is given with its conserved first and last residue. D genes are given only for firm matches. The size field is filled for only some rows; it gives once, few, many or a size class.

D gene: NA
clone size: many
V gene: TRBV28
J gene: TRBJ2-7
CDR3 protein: CASRLLDASYEQYF
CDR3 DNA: TGTGCCAGCAGGCTCCTGGACGCCTCCTACGAGCAGTACTTC

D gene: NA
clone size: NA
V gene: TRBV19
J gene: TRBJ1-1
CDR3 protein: CASSTPRQDSRTFF
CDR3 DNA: TGTGCCAGTAGTACTCCCAGGCAGGACAGTCGAACTTTCTTT

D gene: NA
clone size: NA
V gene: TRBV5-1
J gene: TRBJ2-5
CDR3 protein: CASSNGHTDETQYF
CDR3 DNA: TGCGCCAGCAGCAACGGACATACAGACGAGACCCAGTACTTC

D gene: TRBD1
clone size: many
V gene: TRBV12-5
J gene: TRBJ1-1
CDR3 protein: CASGFTGGTLNTEAFF
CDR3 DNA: TGTGCTAGTGGTTTTACAGGGGGGACCCTGAACACTGAAGCTTTCTTT

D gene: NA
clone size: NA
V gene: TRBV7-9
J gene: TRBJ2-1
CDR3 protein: CASSHAGLDEQFF
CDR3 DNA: TGTGCCAGCAGCCATGCAGGGTTGGATGAGCAGTTCTTC

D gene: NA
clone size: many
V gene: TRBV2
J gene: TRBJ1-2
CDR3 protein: CASSESRATYGYTF
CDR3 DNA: TGTGCCAGCAGTGAATCCAGGGCTACCTATGGCTACACCTTC

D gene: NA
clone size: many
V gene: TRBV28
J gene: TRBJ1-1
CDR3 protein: CASSSPPGSGNTEAFF
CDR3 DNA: TGTGCCAGCAGTTCACCCCCTGGGAGCGGAAACACTGAAGCTTTCTTT

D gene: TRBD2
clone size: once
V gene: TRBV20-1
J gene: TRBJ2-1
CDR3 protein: CSAPASGRGGEQFF
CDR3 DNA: TGCAGTGCTCCCGCCAGCGGGAGGGGGGGGGAGCAGTTCTTC

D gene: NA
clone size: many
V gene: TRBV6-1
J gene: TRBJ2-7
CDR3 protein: CASTVQPSYEQYF
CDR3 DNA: TGTGCCAGCACTGTACAGCCCTCCTACGAGCAGTACTTC

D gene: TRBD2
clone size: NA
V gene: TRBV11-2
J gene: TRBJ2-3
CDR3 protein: CASSLAGGPLDTQYF
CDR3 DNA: TGTGCCAGCAGCTTAGCGGGAGGGCCTCTAGATACGCAGTATTTT

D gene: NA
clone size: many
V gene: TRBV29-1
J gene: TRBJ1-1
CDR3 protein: CSVEAPPAENTEAFF
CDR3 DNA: TGCAGCGTTGAGGCCCCGCCCGCGGAGAACACTGAAGCTTTCTTT

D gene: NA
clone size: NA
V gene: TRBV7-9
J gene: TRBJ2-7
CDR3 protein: CASSTRGNGLVYEQYF
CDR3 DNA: TGTGCCAGCAGCACCAGGGGTAACGGCCTCGTGTACGAGCAGTACTTC

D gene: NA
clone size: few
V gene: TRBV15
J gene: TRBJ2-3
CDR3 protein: CATSRDTAEDKSTDTQYF
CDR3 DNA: TGTGCCACCAGCAGAGATACAGCAGAAGACAAAAGCACAGATACGCAGTATTTT

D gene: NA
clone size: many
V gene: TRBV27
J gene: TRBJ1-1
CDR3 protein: CASSLGGSEAFF
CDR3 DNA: TGTGCCAGCAGTTTAGGGGGGAGTGAAGCTTTCTTT

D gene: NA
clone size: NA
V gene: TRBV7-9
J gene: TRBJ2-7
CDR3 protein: CASSTPDGWSYEQYF
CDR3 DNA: TGTGCCAGCAGCACCCCTGACGGCTGGTCCTACGAGCAGTACTTC

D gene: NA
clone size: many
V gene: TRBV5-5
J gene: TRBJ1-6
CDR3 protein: CASSLGAGANSPLHF
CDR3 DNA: TGTGCCAGCAGCTTGGGGGCAGGGGCCAATTCACCCCTCCACTTT

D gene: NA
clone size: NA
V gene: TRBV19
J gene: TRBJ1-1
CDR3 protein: CASSPQSRSTEAFF
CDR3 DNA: TGTGCCAGTAGTCCCCAGAGCCGGAGCACTGAAGCTTTCTTT

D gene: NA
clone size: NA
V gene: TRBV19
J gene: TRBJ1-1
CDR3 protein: CASRMGDLNTEAFF
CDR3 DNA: TGTGCCAGTAGAATGGGGGACTTGAACACTGAAGCTTTCTTT

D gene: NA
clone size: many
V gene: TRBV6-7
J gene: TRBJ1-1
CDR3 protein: CASSYWYANTEAFF
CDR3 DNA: TGTGCCAGCAGTTACTGGTACGCGAACACTGAAGCTTTCTTT

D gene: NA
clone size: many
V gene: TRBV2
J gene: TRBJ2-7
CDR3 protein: CAIQTAYEQYF
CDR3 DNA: TGTGCCATCCAGACGGCCTACGAGCAGTACTTC

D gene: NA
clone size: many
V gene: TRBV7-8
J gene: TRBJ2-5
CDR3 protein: CASSFPSSYQETQYF
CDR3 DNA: TGTGCCAGCAGCTTTCCCTCTTCGTACCAAGAGACCCAGTACTTC

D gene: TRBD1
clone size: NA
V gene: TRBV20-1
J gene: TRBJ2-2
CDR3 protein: CSAQMAGGASGELFF
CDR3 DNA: TGCAGTGCCCAAATGGCAGGGGGCGCCTCCGGGGAGCTGTTTTTT

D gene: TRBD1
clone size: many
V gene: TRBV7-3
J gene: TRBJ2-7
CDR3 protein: CASSPGTGSARYF
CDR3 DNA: TGTGCCAGCAGCCCCGGGACAGGGTCCGCTCGGTACTTC

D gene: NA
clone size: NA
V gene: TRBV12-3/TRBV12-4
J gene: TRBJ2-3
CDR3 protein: CASTDSTDTQYF
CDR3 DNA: TGTGCCAGCACGGACAGCACAGATACGCAGTATTTT

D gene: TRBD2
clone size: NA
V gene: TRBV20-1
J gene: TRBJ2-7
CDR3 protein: CSARDLGLAGVSNEQYF
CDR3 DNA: TGCAGTGCTAGAGATTTGGGACTAGCGGGAGTGAGCAACGAGCAGTACTTC

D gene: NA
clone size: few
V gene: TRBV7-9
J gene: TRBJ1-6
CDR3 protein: CASSWDGTNSPLHF
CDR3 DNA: TGTGCCAGCAGTTGGGACGGGACTAATTCACCCCTCCACTTT

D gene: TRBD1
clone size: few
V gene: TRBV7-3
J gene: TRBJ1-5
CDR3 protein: CASSLPKGQDHYSNQPQHF
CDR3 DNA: TGTGCCAGCAGCTTACCGAAGGGACAGGACCATTATAGCAATCAGCCCCAGCATTTT

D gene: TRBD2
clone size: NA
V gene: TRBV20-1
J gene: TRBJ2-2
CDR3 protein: CSARPSGRVNTGELFF
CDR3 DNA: TGCAGTGCTAGACCAAGCGGGAGGGTCAACACCGGGGAGCTGTTTTTT

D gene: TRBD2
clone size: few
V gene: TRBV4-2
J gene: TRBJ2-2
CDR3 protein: CASSQVSSGDTGELFF
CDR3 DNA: TGTGCCAGCAGCCAAGTTTCTAGCGGTGACACCGGGGAGCTGTTTTTT

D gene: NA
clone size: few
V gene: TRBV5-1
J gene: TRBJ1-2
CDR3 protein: CASSPDGEIDYGYTF
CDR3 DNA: TGCGCCAGCAGCCCCGACGGGGAAATAGACTATGGCTACACCTTC